The clone carrying this T cell receptor (beta chain) appeared a single time. Its antigen is currently unknown. Donors counted as nominally healthy when sampled, yet unrecorded immune exposures were likely. It was with 60 Vbeta and 13 Jbeta primers that the PCR ran. Libraries were prepared by immunoSEQ multiplex PCR; TCRdb keeps only in-frame clonotypes and omits some of them. The repertoire holds under 130,000 clones, roughly 77% seen once, with 10% in the top ten. This sample stems from a study of cytomegalovirus exposure and HLA in healthy donors. Overall study findings and caveats: Several of the most significant clusters appeared linked to common viral pathogens, based on a later analysis. Later analysis showed most CMV-associated TCR beta chains appearing HLA-restricted. When a later analysis compared HLA-associated TCR beta chains with equally common others, the HLA-associated chains turned out to be more clonally expanded and to have lower generation probabilities.

The ends lost 8 bases at V and 2 bases at J; junction bases unmatched: 9. The CDR3 is 15 residues long. Looked up from germline, CDR1 is SGHDN and CDR2 is FVKESK. The clonotype comes from a woman between 18 and 29 years old in good health and CMV-seropositive. This rearrangement joins TRBV14 to TRBJ2-1; 7 nucleotides match TRBD1. Sequences were obtained from PBMCs. As DNA, the CDR3 is TGTGCCAGCGGATTACAGGGGCTAGCCTACAATGAGCAGTTCTTC. It specifies CASGLQGLAYNEQFF.